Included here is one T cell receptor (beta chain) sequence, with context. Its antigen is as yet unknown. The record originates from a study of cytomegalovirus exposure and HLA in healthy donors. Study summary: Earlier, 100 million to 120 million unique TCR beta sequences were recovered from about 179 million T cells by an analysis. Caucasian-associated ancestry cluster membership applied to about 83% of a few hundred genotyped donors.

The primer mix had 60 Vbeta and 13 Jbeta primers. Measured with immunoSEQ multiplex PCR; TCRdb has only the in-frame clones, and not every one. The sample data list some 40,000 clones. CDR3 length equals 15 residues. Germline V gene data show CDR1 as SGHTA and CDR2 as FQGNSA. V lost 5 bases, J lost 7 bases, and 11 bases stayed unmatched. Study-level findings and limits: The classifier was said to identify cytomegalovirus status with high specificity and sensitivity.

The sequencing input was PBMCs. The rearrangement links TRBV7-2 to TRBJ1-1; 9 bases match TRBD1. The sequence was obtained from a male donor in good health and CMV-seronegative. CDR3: CASSGGGQGFGEAFF. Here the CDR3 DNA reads TGTGCCAGCAGCGGAGGGGGACAGGGCTTCGGTGAAGCTTTCTTT. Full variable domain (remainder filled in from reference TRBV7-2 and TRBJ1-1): GAGVSQSPSNKVTEKGKDVELRCDPISGHTALYWYRQSLGQGLEFLIYFQGNSAPDKSGLPSDRFSAERTGGSVSTLTIQRTQQEDSAVYLCASSGGGQGFGEAFFGQGTRLTVV.